These T cell receptor beta chains were read from a single sample in a study of cytomegalovirus exposure and HLA in healthy donors. TCRdb's table, derived via immunoSEQ multiplex PCR, lists solely in-frame clones and lacks some. The sample has about 93,000 clones; around 73% are singletons. The sequenced sample was PBMCs. These receptors all stem from a middle-aged woman in good health and CMV-seronegative. Both conserved end residues are part of each CDR3. A D gene is named only where the DNA matches it firmly. Where a row states a size, it is once, few, many or the class of an expanded clone; other rows omit it.

>-|TRBJ2-7|TRBV27|11|-
CASGPGTDTYF
TGTGCCAGCGGGCCCGGGACTGATACGTACTTC
>-|TRBJ1-4|TRBV19|15|TRBD1
CASIKQGNPNEKLFF
TGTGCCAGTATCAAACAGGGGAACCCGAATGAAAAACTGTTTTTT
>-|TRBJ2-7|TRBV11-2|15|-
CASSYRTQVGYEQYF
TGTGCCAGCAGCTACCGGACTCAAGTGGGGTACGAGCAGTACTTC
>-|TRBJ2-1|TRBV11-1|14|TRBD2
CASSLGQRGGEQFF
TGTGCCAGCAGCTTAGGTCAGCGGGGAGGTGAGCAGTTCTTC
>-|TRBJ2-7|TRBV14|15|-
CASSQDLSAAYEQYF
TGTGCCAGCAGCCAAGATTTATCAGCGGCGTACGAGCAGTACTTC
>-|TRBJ2-1|TRBV6-4|15|TRBD2
CASSASGSRPNEQFF
TGTGCCAGCAGTGCTAGCGGGAGCAGGCCCAATGAGCAGTTCTTC
>-|TRBJ2-7|TRBV7-8|16|TRBD2
CASSLSGGRSPYEQYF
TGTGCCAGCAGCTTATCAGGCGGGAGGAGTCCCTACGAGCAGTACTTC
>few|TRBJ1-2|TRBV6-1|15|TRBD1
CASSAPDRANYGYTF
TGTGCCAGCAGTGCCCCGGACAGGGCTAACTATGGCTACACCTTC
>few|TRBJ2-5|TRBV25-1|12|-
CASNRGAETQYF
TGTGCCAGCAACCGGGGAGCTGAGACCCAGTACTTC
>-|TRBJ1-1|TRBV6-6|16|-
CASSPPPGVLNTEAFF
TGTGCCAGCAGCCCCCCCCCGGGGGTATTGAACACTGAAGCTTTCTTT
>-|TRBJ2-3|TRBV11-3|14|-
CASSSGLPTDTQYF
TGTGCCAGCAGCTCGGGACTTCCAACAGATACGCAGTATTTT
>-|TRBJ2-1|TRBV7-3|20|TRBD2
CASSLSGLAGGRSSYNEQFF
TGTGCCAGCAGCTTAAGCGGGCTAGCGGGAGGCCGGAGCTCCTACAATGAGCAGTTCTTC
>-|TRBJ1-1|TRBV7-9|16|-
CASSPPLAGMGCEAFF
TGTGCCAGCAGCCCCCCCCTCGCAGGGATGGGATGTGAAGCTTTCTTT
>-|TRBJ2-7|TRBV6-1|14|TRBD1
CASSVQGASYEQYF
TGTGCCAGCAGTGTCCAGGGGGCGTCCTACGAGCAGTACTTC
>few|TRBJ1-1|TRBV6-5|14|-
CASSYSRVATEAFF
TGTGCCAGCAGTTACTCCAGGGTAGCCACTGAAGCTTTCTTT
>-|TRBJ1-4|TRBV5-1|16|TRBD1
CASSDLDRATNEKLFF
TGCGCCAGCAGCGATCTTGACAGGGCTACTAATGAAAAACTGTTTTTT
>-|TRBJ2-7|TRBV6-5|15|TRBD2
CASSYIAGGIYEQYF
TGTGCCAGCAGTTATATAGCGGGAGGTATCTACGAGCAGTACTTC
>once|TRBJ1-2|TRBV2|13|-
CASSDQVGSGYTF
TGTGCCAGCAGTGACCAGGTTGGCTCTGGCTACACCTTC
>-|TRBJ2-3|TRBV29-1|15|TRBD2
CSVEGRAGGRDTQYF
TGCAGCGTTGAAGGCCGCGCGGGGGGCCGGGATACGCAGTATTTT
>-|TRBJ1-6|TRBV4-3|15|-
CASSQDFRLAEPLHF
TGCGCCAGCAGCCAAGATTTTCGGTTAGCTGAACCCCTCCACTTT
>-|TRBJ1-2|TRBV6-6|16|-
CASSHDRTGRNYGYTF
TGTGCCAGCAGTCACGATCGGACGGGGAGGAACTATGGCTACACCTTC
>-|TRBJ2-2|TRBV6-5|13|-
CATRGGYTGELFF
TGTGCCACCAGGGGGGGTTACACCGGGGAGCTGTTTTTT